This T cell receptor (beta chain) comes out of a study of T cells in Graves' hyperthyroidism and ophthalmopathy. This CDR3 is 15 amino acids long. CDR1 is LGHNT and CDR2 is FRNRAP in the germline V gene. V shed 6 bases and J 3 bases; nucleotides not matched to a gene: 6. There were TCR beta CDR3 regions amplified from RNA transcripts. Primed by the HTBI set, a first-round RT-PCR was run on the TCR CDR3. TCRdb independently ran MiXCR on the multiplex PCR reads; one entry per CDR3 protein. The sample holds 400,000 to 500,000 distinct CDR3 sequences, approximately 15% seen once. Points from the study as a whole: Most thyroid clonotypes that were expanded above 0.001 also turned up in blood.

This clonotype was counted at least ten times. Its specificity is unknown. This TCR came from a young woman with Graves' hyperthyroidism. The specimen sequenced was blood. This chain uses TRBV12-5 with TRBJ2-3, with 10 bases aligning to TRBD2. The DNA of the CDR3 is TGTGCTAGTGGCATAGCGGGAGGAGGTACAGATACGCAGTATTTT. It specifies CASGIAGGGTDTQYF.